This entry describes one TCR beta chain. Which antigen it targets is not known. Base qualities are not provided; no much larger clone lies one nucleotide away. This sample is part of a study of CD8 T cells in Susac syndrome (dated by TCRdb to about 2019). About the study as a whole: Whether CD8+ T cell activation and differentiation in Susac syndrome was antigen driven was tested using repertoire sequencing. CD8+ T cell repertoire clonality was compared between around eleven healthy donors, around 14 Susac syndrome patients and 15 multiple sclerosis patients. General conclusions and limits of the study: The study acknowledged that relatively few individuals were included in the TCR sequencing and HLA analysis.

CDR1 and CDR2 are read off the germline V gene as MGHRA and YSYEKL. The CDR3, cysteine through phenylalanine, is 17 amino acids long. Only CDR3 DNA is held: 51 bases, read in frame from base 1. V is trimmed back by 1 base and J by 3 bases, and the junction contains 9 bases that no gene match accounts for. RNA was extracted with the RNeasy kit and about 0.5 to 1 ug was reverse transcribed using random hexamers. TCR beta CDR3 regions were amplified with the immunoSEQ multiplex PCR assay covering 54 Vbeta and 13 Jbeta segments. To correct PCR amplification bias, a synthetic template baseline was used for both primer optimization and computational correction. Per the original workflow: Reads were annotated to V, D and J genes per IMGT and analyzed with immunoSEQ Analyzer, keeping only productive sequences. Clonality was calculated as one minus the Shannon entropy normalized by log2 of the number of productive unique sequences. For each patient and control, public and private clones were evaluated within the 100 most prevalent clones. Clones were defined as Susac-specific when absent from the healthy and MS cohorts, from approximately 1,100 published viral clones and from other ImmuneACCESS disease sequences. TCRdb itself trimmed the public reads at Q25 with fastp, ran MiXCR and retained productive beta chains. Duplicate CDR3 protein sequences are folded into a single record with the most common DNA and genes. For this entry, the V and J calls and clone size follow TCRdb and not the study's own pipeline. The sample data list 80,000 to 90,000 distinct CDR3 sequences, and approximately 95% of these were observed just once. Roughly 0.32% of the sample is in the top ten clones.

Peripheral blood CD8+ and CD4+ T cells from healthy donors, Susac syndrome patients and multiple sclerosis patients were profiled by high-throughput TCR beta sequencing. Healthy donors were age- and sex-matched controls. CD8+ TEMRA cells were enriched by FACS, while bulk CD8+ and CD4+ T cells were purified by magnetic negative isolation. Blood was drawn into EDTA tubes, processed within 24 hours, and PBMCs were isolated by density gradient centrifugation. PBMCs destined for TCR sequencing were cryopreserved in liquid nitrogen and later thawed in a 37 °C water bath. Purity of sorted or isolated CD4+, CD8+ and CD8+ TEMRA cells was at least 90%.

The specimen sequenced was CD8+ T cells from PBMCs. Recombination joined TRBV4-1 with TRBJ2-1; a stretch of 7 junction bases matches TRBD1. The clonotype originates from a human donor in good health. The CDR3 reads CASSQAFDRVLYNEQFF. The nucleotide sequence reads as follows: TGCGCCAGCAGCCAAGCCTTCGACAGGGTCCTCTACAATGAGCAGTTCTTC.